This TCR beta chain was documented in a study of Tregs in tolerant kidney transplant recipients. CDR3 length equals 17 residues. Trimming removed 5 bases at V and 6 bases at J, with 22 bases between. From germline, CDR1 is SGHTA and CDR2 FQGTGA. Mixed chimerism was transient after nonmyeloablative marrow transplants from related graft donors. CD4+CD25+CD127- Tregs, CD4+CD25- non-Tregs, CD4 and CD8 cells were sorted. Data came from immunoSEQ multiplex PCR; TCRdb stores just in-frame clones and leaves some out. The table shows approximately 90,000 clones, with roughly 93% occurring only once. Here the sequenced sample was CD4+ T cells from blood (PBMCs), taken 12 months after the transplant. The receptor was isolated from a human patient who received a combined kidney and bone marrow transplant. Some T cells may originate from the graft donor. V and J are TRBV7-3 and TRBJ2-2, with D possibly TRBD2 on 6 matching bases. The CDR3 is CASSAFPGRSFAGELFF. Here the CDR3 DNA reads TGTGCCAGCAGCGCCTTTCCTGGGAGGAGCTTTGCCGGGGAGCTGTTTTTT.